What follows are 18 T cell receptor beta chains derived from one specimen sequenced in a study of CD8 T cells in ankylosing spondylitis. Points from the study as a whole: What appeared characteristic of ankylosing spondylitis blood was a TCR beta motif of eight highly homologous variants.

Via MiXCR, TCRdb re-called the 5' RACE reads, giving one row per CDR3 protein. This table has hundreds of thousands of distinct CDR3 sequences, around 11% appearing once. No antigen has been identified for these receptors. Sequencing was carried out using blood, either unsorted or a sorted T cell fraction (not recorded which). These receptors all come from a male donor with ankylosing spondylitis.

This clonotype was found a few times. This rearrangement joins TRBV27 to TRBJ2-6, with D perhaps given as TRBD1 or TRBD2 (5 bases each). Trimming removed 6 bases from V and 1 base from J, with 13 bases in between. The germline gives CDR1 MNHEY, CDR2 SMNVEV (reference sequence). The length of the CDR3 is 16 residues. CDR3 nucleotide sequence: TGTGCCAGCAGCTTCGATTGGGGGTCTGGGGCCAACGTCCTGACTTTC. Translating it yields CASSFDWGSGANVLTF.

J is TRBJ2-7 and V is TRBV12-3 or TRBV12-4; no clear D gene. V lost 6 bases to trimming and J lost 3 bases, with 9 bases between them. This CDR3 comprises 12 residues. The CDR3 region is CASRRPGYEQYF. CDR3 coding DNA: TGTGCCAGCAGAAGACCTGGCTACGAGCAGTACTTC.

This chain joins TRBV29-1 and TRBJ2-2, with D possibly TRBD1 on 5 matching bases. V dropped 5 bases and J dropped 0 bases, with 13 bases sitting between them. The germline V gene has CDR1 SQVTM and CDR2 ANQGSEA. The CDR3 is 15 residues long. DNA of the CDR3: TGCAGCGTTTCGCCAGACAGAACGAACACCGGGGAGCTGTTTTTT. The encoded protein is CSVSPDRTNTGELFF.

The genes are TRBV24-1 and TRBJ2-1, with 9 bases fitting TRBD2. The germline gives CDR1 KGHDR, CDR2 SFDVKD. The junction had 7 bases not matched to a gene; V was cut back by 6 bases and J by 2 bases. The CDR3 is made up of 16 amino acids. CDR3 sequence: CATSRLAGATYNEQFF. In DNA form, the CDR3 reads TGTGCCACCAGTCGGTTAGCGGGAGCAACCTACAATGAGCAGTTCTTC.

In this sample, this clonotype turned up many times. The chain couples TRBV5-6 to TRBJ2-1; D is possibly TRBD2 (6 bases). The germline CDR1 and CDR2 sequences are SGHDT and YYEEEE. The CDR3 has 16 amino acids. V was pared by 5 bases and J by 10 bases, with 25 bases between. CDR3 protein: CASSGWTGSPVGEQFF. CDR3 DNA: TGTGCCAGCAGTGGGTGGACCGGGAGTCCGGTTGGGGAGCAGTTCTTC.

The CDR3 DNA sequence: TGTGCCAGCAGCTCCCTTATTGAAGCTTTCTTT. Its protein is CASSSLIEAFF. The chain joins TRBV11-2 to TRBJ1-1; D remains unclear. The CDR3 is made up of 11 amino acids. V dropped 4 bases and J dropped 7 bases, with 7 bases sitting between them. The germline CDR1 and CDR2 sequences are SGHAT and FQNNGV.

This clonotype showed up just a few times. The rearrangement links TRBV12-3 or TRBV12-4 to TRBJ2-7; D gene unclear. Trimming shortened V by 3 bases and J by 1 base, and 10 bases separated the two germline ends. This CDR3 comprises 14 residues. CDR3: CASSFRAASYEQYF. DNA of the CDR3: TGTGCCAGCAGTTTCCGGGCAGCTTCCTACGAGCAGTACTTC.

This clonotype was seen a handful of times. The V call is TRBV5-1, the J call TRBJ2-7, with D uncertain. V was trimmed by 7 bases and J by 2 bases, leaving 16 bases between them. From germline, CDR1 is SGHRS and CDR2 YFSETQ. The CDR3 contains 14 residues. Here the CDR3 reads CASPSNKSTYEQYF. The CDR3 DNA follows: TGCGCCAGCCCCTCAAACAAGTCAACCTACGAGCAGTACTTC.

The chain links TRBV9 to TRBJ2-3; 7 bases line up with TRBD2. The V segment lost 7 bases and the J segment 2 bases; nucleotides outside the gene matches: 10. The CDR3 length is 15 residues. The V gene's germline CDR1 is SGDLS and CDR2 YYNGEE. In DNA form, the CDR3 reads TGTGCCAGCTCTCGGAGCGGGATCTCCACAGATACGCAGTATTTT. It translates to CASSRSGISTDTQYF.

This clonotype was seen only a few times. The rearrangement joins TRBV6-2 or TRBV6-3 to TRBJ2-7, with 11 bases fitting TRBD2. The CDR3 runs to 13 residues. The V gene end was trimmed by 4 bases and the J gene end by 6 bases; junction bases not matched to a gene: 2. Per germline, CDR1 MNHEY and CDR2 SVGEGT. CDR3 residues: CASSWLAGGEQYF. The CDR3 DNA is TGTGCCAGCAGTTGGCTAGCGGGAGGCGAGCAGTACTTC.

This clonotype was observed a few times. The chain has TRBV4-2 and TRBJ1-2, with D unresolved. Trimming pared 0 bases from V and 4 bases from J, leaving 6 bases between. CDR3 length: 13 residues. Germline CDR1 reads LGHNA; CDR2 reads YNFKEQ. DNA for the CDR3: TGTGCCAGCAGCCAAGATGGCTTCTATGGCTACACCTTC. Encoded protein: CASSQDGFYGYTF.

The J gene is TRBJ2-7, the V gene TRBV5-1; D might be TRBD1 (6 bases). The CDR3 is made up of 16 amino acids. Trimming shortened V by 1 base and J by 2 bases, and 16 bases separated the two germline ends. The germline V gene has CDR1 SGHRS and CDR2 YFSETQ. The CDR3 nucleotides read TGCGCCAGCAGCTTGCAAACCGCGACAGGCGCCTACGAGCAGTACTTC. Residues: CASSLQTATGAYEQYF.

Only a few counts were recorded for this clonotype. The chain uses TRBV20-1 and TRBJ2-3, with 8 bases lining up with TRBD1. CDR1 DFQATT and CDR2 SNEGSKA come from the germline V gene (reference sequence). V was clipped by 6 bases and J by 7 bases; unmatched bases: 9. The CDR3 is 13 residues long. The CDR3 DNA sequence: TGCAGTGCCTCGGACAGGGTGGGGAATACGCAGTATTTT. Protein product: CSASDRVGNTQYF.

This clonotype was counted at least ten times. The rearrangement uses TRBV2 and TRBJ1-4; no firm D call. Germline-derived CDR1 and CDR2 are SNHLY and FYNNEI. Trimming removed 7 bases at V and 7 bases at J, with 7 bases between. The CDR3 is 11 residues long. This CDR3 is CASTLSEKLFF. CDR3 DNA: TGTGCCAGCACCCTTTCTGAAAAACTGTTTTTT.

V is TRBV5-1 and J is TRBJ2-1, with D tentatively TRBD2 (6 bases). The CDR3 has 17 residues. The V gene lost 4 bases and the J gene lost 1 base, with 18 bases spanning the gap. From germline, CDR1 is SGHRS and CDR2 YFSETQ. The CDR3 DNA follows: TGCGCCAGCAGCCCGTATCTAGCGACGCAGTCCTACAATGAGCAGTTCTTC. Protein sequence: CASSPYLATQSYNEQFF.

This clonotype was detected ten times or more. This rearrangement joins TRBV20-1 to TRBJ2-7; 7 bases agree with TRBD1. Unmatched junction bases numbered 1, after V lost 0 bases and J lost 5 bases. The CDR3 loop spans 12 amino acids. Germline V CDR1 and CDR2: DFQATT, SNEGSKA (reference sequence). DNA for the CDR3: TGCAGTGCTAGAGACGACAGGGACGAGCAGTACTTC. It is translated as CSARDDRDEQYF.

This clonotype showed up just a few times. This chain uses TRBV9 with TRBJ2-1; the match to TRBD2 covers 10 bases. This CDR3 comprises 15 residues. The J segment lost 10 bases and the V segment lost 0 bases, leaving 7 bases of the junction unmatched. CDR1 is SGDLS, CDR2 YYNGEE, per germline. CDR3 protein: CASSVEPSGSREQFF. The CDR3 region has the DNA TGTGCCAGCAGCGTAGAGCCTAGCGGGAGTCGAGAGCAGTTCTTC.

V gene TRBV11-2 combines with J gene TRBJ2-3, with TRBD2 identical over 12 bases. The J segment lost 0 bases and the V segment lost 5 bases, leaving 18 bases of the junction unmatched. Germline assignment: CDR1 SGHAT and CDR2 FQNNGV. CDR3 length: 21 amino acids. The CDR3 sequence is CASSRSPGLAGPPVSTDTQYF. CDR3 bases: TGTGCCAGCAGCCGCTCCCCAGGACTAGCGGGGCCACCGGTTAGCACAGATACGCAGTATTTT.